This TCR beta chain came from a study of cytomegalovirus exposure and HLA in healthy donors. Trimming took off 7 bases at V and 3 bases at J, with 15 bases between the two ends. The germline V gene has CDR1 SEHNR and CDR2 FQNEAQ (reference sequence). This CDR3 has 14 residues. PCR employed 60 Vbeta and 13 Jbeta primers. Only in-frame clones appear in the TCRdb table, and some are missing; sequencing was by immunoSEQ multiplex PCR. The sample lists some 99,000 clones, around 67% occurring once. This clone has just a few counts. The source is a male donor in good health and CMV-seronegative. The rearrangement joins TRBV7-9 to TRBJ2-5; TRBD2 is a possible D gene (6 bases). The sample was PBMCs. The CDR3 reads CASTGRAGEETQYF. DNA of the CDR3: TGTGCCAGCACAGGGAGAGCGGGCGAAGAGACCCAGTACTTC.